Below, one T cell receptor (beta chain) is given with its context. These data belong to a study of OX40 agonist ivuxolimab in advanced cancers. In the study overall: Ivuxolimab, an agonist antibody against OX40 (CD134), was given to patients. Patients undergoing dose escalation presented with hepatocellular carcinoma, melanoma, renal cell or head and neck cancer. Two patients with cutaneous melanoma and one with hepatocellular carcinoma, three in total, showed partial responses.

The data were produced by immunoSEQ multiplex PCR, yet TCRdb's version contains in-frame clones alone and is incomplete. The repertoire consists of roughly 59,000 clones, with approximately 86% occurring once and the leading ten covering approximately 4.7%. Germline-derived CDR1 and CDR2 are MDHEN and SYDVKM. The CDR3 is 17 amino acids. V lost 2 bases to trimming and J lost 1 base, with 17 bases between them. This specimen consisted of CD4+ or CD8+ T cells sorted from blood, obtained in a trial of the OX40 agonist ivuxolimab. J is TRBJ1-1 and V is TRBV28; D not resolved. The sequence derives from an adult with an advanced solid tumor such as melanoma, head and neck, liver or kidney cancer. The CDR3 DNA sequence: TGTGCCAGCAGTTTAATACTCAAGACACGGGGGAACACTGAAGCTTTCTTT. Protein sequence: CASSLILKTRGNTEAFF.